This T cell receptor (beta chain) was recovered during a study of cytomegalovirus exposure and HLA in healthy donors. Deletions cut 3 bases from V and 2 bases from J, with 7 bases between. Looked up from germline, CDR1 is MNHEY and CDR2 is SMNVEV (reference sequence). The CDR3 consists of 13 residues. This clone is a singleton in its sample. The PCR used 60 Vbeta and 13 Jbeta primers. Profiling relied on immunoSEQ multiplex PCR, and the TCRdb table lists in-frame clones only, not all of them. The sample carries about 140,000 clones, around 79% recorded once. What was sequenced was PBMCs. This TCR was recovered from a male donor in good health and CMV-seronegative. V and J are TRBV27 and TRBJ1-2; D is unclear. For the CDR3, the DNA is TGTGCCAGCAGTTTCCGAGAGAACTATGGCTACACCTTC. Its protein is CASSFRENYGYTF.